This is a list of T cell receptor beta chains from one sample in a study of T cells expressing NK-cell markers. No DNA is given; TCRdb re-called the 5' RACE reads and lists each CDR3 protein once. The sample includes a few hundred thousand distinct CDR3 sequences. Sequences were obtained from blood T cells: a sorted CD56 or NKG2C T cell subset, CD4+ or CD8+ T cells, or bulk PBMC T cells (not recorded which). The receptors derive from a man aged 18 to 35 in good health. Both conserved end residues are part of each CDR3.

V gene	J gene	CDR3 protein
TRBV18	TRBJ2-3	CASSRQTDADTQYF
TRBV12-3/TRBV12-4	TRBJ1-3	CASSRLNSGNTIYF
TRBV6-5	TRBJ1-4	CASSYSGGDYEKLFF
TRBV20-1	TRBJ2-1	CSASKSRLAYSYNEQFF
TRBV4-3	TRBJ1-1	CASSQQGVGTEAFF
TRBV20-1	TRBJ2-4	CSAYSGGTNIQYF
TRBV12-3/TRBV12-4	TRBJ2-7	CASSPGTSYEQYF
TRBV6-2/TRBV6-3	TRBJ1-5	CASRMGTDNQPQHF
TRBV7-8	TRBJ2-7	CASRLSSYEQYF
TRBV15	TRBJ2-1	CATSGQDYNEQFF
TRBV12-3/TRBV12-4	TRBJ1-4	CASRLDRGEWFF
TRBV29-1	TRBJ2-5	CSVEYIRETQYF
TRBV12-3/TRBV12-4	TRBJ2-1	CASSLRAEQFF
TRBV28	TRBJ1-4	CASSPGVPNEKLFF
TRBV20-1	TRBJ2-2	CSARNQGTPPGELFF
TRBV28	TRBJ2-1	CASSPSGTTLRDLQFF
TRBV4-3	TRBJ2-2	CASSLQGIATGELFF
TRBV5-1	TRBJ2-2	CASSFIPGNTGELFF
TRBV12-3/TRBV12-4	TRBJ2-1	CASSSKWEGPYNEQFF
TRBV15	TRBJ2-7	CATRDGQGAYEQYF
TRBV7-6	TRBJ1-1	CASSQQTGGLTEAFF
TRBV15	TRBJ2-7	CATSRTSGSWEEQYF
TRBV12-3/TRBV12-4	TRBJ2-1	CASSLALAGEDEQFF
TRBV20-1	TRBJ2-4	CSAELAGAPKNIQYF
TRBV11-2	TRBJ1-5	CASSLSDLQPQHF
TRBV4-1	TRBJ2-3	CASSQYWADTQYF
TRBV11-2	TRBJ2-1	CASSFRQLAGRIPSSYNEQFF
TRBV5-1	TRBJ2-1	CASSSEHEQFF
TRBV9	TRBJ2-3	CASSDGTRMTDTQYF
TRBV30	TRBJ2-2	CAWSVLYRGLGELFF
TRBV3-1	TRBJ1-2	CASSQDLRGLRYTF
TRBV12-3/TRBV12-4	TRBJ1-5	CASSLVGVGTGGNQPQHF
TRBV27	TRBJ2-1	CASSLQGRALYNEQFF
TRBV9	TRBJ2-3	CASSVLDREGDTQYF
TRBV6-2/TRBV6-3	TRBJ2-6	CASSYPKGLAGGPYGANVLTF
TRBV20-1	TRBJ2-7	CSATPGLRQSYEQYF
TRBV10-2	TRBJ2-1	CASSVGLANNEQFF
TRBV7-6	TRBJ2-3	CASSILGQGETDTQYF
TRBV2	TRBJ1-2	CASSGTPENYGYTF
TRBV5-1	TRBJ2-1	CASSFGVAQGYNEQFF
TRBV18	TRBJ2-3	CASSRTRLVSTQYF
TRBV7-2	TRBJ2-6	CASSRGLAGQMANVLTF
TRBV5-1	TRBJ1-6	CATRISYRTAKNSPLHF
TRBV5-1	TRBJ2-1	CASSDRLAPHNEQFF
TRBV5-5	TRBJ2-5	CASSFRGPQETQYF
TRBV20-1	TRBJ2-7	CSAQPSGRGLSYEQYF
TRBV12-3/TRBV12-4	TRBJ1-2	CASSFGRGFGYTF
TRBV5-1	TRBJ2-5	CASSLGASGRTYQETQYF
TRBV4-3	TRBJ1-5	CASSQDRLRQNQPQHF
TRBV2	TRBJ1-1	CASRTRGVNTEAFF
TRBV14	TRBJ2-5	CASSQGQGIGQETQYF
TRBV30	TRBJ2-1	CAWGGLAGGPNEQFF
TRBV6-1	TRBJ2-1	CASSPLESPGNEQFF
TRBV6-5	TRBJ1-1	CASSWLTSVGNTEAFF
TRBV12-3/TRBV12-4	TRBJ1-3	CASSTARGGGNTIYF
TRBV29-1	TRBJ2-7	CSVEGRAGKDYEQYF
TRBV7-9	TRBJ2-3	CASSSLAGPDTQYF
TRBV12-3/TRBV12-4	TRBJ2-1	CASSLMGRGSINEQFF